This TCR beta chain was sequenced during a study of identical twins. The study, taken as a whole, reports: The study found excess low generation probability among twin-shared out-of-frame alpha sequences.

This clonotype was detected ten times or more. Its specificity is not known. It was template switching that added a universal primer site, and there were unique molecular identifiers on the cDNA. TCRdb reanalysed the 5' RACE reads using MiXCR and keeps one entry per CDR3 protein. The profile shows 250,000 to 350,000 distinct CDR3 sequences, around 9.7% of them singletons. A further study also used this sample, focusing on yellow fever vaccine responses in identical twins. From that paper: Among the twins, the vaccine T cell response reportedly seemed partly convergent and partly personalized.

This clonotype originated in a woman younger than 30 in good health. Sample: CD8+ T cells sorted from blood.

The CDR3 DNA sequence: TGTGCCAGCAGTCCAAGGGACAGCTTTTTTTACAATGAGCAGTTCTTC. It is translated as CASSPRDSFFYNEQFF. The chain combines TRBV12-3 or TRBV12-4 with TRBJ2-1, with 7 nucleotides matching TRBD1. Germline trimming cut 5 bases from V and 4 bases from J; bases unmatched to any gene: 11. The CDR3 has 16 amino acids.